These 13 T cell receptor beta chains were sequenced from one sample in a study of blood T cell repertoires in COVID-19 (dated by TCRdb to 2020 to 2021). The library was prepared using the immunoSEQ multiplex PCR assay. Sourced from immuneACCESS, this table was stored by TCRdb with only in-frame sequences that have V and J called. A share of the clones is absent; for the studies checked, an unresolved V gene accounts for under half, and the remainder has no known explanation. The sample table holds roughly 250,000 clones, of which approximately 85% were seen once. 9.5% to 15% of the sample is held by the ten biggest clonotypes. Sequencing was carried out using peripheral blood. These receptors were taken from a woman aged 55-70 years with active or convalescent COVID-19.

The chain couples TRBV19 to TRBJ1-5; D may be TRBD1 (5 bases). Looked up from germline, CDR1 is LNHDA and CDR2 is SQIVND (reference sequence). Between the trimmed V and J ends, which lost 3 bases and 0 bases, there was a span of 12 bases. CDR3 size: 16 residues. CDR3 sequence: CASSILGVYSNQPQHF. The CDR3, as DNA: TGTGCCAGTAGTATTCTAGGGGTCTATAGCAATCAGCCCCAGCATTTT. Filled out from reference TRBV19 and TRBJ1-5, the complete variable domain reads DGGITQSPKYLFRKEGQNVTLSCEQNLNHDAMYWYRQDPGQGLRLIYYSQIVNDFQKGDIAEGYSVSREKKESFPLTVTSAQKNPTAFYLCASSILGVYSNQPQHFGDGTRLSIL.

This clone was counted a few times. The CDR3 protein is CASSFEGNTEAFF. The DNA for the CDR3 is TGTGCCAGCAGTTTCGAGGGGAACACTGAAGCTTTCTTT. The J gene is TRBJ1-1, the V gene TRBV27; D ambiguous. Germline V gene sequence: CDR1 MNHEY, CDR2 SMNVEV (reference sequence). V lost 3 bases and J lost 1, with 6 bases in between. CDR3 length: 13 amino acids.

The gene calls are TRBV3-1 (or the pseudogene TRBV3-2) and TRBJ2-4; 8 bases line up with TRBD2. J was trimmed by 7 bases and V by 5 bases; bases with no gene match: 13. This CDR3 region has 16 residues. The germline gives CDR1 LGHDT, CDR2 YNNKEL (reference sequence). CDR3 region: CASSSAAGTSRNIQYF. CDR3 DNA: TGTGCCAGCAGCTCTGCCGCCGGGACTAGTCGGAACATTCAGTACTTC.

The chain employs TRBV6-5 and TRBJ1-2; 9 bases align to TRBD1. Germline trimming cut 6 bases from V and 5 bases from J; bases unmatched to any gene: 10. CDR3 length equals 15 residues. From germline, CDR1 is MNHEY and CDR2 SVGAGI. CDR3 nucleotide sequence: TGTGCCAGCAGGCCGGGACAGGGCGAGGGGTATGGCTACACCTTC. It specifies CASRPGQGEGYGYTF.

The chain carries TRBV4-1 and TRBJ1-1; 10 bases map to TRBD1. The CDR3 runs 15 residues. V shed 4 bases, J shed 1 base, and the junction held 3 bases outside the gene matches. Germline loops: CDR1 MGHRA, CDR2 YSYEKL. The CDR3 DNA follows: TGCGCCAGCAGCCCTGGGGACAGGGGGAACACTGAAGCTTTCTTT. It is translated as CASSPGDRGNTEAFF.

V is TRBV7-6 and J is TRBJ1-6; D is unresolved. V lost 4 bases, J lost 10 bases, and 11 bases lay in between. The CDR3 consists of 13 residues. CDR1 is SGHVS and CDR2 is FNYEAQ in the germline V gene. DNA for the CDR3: TGTGCCAGCAGCTCATTATCAGAATCACCCCTCCACTTT. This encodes CASSSLSESPLHF.

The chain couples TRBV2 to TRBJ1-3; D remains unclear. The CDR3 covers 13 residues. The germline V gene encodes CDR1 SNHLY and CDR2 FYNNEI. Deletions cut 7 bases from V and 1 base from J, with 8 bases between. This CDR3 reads CASTSPSGNTIYF. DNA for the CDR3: TGTGCCAGCACAAGCCCATCTGGAAACACCATATATTTT.

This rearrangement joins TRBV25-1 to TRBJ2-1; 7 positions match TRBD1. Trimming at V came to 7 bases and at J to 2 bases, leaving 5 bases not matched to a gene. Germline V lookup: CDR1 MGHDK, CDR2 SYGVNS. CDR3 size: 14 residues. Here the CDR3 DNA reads TGTGCCAGCACCGACGGGACAGCCTACAATGAGCAGTTCTTC. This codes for CASTDGTAYNEQFF.

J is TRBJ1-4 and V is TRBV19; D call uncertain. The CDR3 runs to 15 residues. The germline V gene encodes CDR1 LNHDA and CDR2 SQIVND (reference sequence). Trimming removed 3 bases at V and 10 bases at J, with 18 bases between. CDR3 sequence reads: CASSMGTFRGAKLFF. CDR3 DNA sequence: TGTGCCAGTAGTATGGGAACCTTCCGGGGTGCAAAACTGTTTTTT.

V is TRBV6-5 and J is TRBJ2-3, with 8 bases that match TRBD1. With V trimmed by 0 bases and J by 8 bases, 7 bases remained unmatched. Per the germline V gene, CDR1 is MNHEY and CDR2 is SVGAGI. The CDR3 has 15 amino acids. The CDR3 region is CASSYSWDRPITQYF. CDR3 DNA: TGTGCCAGCAGTTACTCCTGGGACAGGCCTATTACGCAGTATTTT.

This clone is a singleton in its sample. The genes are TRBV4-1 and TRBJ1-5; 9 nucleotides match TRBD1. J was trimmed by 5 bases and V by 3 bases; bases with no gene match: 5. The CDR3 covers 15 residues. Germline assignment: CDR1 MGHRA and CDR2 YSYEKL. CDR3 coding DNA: TGCGCCAGCAGCCAGAGAGGACAGGGGCATCAGCCCCAGCATTTT. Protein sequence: CASSQRGQGHQPQHF.

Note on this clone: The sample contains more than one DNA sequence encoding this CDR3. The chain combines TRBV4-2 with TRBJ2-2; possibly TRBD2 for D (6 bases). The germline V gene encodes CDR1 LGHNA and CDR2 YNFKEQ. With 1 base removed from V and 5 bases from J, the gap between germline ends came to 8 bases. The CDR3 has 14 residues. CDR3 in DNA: TGTGCCAGCAGCCAAGCCCGGGGGACCGGGGAGCTGTTTTTT. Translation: CASSQARGTGELFF.

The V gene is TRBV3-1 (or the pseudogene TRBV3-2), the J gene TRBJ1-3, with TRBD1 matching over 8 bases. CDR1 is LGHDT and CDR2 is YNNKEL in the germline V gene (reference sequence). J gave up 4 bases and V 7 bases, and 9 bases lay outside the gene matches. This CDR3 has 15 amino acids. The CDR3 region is CASTNRGGSGNTIYF. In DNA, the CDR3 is TGTGCCAGCACCAACAGGGGGGGGTCCGGAAACACCATATATTTT.